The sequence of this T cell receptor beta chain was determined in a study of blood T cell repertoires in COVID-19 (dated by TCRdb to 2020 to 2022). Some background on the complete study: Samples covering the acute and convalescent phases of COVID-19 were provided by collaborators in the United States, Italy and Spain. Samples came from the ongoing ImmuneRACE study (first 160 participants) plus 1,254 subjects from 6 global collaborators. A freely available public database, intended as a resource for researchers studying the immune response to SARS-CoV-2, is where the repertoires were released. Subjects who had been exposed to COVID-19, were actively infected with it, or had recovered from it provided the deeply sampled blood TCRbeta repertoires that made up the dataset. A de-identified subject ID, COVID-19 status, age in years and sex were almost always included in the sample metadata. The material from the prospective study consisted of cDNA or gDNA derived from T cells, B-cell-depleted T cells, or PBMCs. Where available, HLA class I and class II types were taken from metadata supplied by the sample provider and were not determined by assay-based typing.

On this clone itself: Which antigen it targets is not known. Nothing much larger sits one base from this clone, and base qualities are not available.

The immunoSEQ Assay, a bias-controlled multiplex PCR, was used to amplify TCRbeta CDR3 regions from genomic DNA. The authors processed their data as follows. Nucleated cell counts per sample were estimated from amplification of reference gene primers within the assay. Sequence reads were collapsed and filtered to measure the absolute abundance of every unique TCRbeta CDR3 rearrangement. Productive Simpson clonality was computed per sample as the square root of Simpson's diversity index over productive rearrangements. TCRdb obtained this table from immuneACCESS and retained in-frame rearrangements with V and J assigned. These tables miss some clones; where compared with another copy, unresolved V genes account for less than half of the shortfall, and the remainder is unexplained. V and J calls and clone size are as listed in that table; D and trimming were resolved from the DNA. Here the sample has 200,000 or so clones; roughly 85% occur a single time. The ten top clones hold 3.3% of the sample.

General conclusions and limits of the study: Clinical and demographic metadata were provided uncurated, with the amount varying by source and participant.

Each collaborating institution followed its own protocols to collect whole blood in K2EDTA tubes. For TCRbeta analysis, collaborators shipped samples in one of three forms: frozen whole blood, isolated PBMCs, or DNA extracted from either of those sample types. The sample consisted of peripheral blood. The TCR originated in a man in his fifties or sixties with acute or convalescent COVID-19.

The nucleotide sequence reads TGTGCCAGCGGTCGGGGCGGGAGGGGGAATGAGCAGTTCTTC. Its protein reads: CASGRGGRGNEQFF. Recombination linked TRBV7-3 to TRBJ2-1; 9 central nucleotides agree with TRBD2. V and J are trimmed by 8 bases and 7 bases, and the gene matches miss 9 bases of the junction. Reading the germline V gene gives CDR1 SGHTA and CDR2 FQGTGA. The CDR3, from cysteine to phenylalanine, totals 14 residues. Kept here is only the CDR3 DNA, which spans 42 bases and is read in frame from base 1.